This T cell receptor beta chain was retrieved from a study of cytomegalovirus exposure and HLA in healthy donors. Study context: In an early release, HLA-typed donors contributed tens of millions of unique TCR sequences. The study's findings and limits: Follow-up analysis seemed to connect common viral pathogens with several of the most significant clusters identified. Most TCR sequences were rare, but some public TCRs occurred in many donors.

Regarding this clone: Its cognate antigen is unknown.

Vbeta (60) and Jbeta (13) primers were used in the PCR. Sequencing was performed with immunoSEQ multiplex PCR; in TCRdb, only in-frame clones are kept and a portion is missing. The data contain more than 110,000 clones, about 80% of them singletons. The CDR3 consists of 17 residues. V lost 0 bases and J 2 bases, leaving 14 bases between the germline ends. The germline V gene encodes CDR1 SGHRS and CDR2 YFSETQ. The chain carries TRBV5-1 and TRBJ2-2; possible D gene TRBD1, 6 bases. Material for sequencing was PBMCs. This receptor was taken from a male donor in good health and CMV-seronegative. The CDR3 DNA follows: TGCGCCAGCAGCTTGGATCAGGGGTATGTCAACACCGGGGAGCTGTTTTTT. Translating it yields CASSLDQGYVNTGELFF.